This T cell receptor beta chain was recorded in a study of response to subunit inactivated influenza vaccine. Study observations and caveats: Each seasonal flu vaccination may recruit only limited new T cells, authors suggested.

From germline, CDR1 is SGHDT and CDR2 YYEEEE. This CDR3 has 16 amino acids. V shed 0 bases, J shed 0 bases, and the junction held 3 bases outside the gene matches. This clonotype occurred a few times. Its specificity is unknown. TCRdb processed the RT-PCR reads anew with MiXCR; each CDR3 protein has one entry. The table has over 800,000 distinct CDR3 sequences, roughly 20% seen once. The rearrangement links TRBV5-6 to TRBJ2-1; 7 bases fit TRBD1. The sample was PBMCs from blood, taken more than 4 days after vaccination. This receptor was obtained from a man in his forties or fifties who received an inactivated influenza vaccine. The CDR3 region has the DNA TGTGCCAGCAGCTTGGCGGGACAGAGCTCCTACAATGAGCAGTTCTTC. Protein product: CASSLAGQSSYNEQFF. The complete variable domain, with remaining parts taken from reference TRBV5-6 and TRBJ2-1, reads DAGVTQSPTHLIKTRGQQVTLRCSPKSGHDTVSWYQQALGQGPQFIFQYYEEEERQRGNFPDRFSGHQFPNYSSELNVNALLLGDSALYLCASSLAGQSSYNEQFFGPGTRLTVL.